In this sample, the clone carrying this TCR beta chain turned up a few times. TCRdb re-derived calls from the RT-PCR reads in MiXCR, one entry per CDR3 protein. The table records around 850,000 distinct CDR3 sequences, around 20% of them present only once. The data stem from a study of response to subunit inactivated influenza vaccine. V lost 3 bases and J lost 3, with 8 bases in between. The CDR3 spans 13 residues. Per the germline V gene, CDR1 is MNHNS and CDR2 is SASEGT. This sequence originates from a middle-aged man who received an inactivated influenza vaccine. This chain uses TRBV6-1 with TRBJ2-5; maybe TRBD2 (5 bases). Sequencing used PBMCs from blood, obtained 5 days after vaccination. The CDR3, as DNA: TGTGCCAGCAGTGAGCGGGCCGAAGAGACCCAGTACTTC. Translation: CASSERAEETQYF.